This TCR beta chain is drawn from a study of T cell responses to AZD1222 COVID-19 vaccine. Regarding the study as a whole: It was only a handful of AZD1222 recipients who were seropositive at baseline.

In the case of this clone: The antigen is not known.

Trimming took 4 bases from V and 0 from J; bases not matched to a gene: 16. Germline V gene sequence: CDR1 SGHTS, CDR2 YDEGEE. The CDR3 is 19 amino acids. Profiling relied on immunoSEQ multiplex PCR, and the TCRdb table lists in-frame clones only, not all of them. Counted here are 150,000 or so clones, about 93% occurring once; the ten biggest clones make up about 9.1%. The sample in question was peripheral blood, obtained on day 0 of AZD1222 vaccination. The source is an adult in good health. This sequence joins TRBV5-8 and TRBJ1-3; 7 bases match TRBD1. The CDR3 region has the DNA TGTGCCAGCAGCCCGTATCAGAGGACAGGCTCCTACTCTGGAAACACCATATATTTT. Its protein product is CASSPYQRTGSYSGNTIYF.